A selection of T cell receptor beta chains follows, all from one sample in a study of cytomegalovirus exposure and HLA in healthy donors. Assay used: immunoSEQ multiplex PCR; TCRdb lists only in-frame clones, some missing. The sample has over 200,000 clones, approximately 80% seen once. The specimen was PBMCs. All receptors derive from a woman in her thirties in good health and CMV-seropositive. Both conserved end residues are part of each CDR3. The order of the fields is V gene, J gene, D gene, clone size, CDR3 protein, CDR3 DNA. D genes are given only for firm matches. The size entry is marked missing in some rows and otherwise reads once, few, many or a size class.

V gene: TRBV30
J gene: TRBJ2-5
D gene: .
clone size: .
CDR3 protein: CAWSVAQETQYF
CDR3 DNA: TGTGCCTGGTCGGTTGCCCAAGAGACCCAGTACTTC

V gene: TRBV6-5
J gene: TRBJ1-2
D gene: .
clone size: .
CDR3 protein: CASSYGTGKLYGYTF
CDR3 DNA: TGTGCCAGCAGTTATGGTACGGGTAAACTCTATGGCTACACCTTC

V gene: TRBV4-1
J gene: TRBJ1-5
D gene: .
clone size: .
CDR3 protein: CASSLQGYSNQPQHF
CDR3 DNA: TGCGCCAGCAGCCTACAGGGCTATAGCAATCAGCCCCAGCATTTT

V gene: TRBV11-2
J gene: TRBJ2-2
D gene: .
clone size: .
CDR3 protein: CASSRGALDTGELFF
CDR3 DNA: TGTGCCAGCAGCCGAGGGGCGCTCGACACCGGGGAGCTGTTTTTT

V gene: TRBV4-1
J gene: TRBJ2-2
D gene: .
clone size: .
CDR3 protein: CASSQPIGSGELFF
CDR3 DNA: TGCGCCAGCAGCCAACCCATAGGGTCTGGGGAGCTGTTTTTT

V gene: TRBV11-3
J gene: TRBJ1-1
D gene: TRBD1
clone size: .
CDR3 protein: CASSPNGQVNTEAFF
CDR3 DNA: TGTGCCAGCAGCCCAAACGGACAGGTGAACACTGAAGCTTTCTTT

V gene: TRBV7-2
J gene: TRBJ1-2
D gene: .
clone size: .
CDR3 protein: CASRGVYGYTF
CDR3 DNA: TGTGCCAGCAGGGGTGTCTATGGCTACACCTTC

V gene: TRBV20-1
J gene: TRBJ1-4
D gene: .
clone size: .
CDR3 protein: CSARWGEKLFF
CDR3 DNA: TGCAGTGCTAGATGGGGTGAAAAACTGTTTTTT

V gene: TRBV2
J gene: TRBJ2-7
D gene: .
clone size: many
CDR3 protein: CASRRGYDREQYF
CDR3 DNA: TGTGCCAGCAGGAGGGGATACGATCGGGAGCAGTACTTC

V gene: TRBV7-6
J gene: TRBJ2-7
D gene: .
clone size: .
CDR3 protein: CASSLTGTYEQYF
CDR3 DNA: TGTGCCAGCAGCTTAACTGGAACCTACGAGCAGTACTTC

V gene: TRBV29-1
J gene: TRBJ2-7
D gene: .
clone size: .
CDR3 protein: CSVADYEQYF
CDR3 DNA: TGCAGCGTTGCTGATTACGAGCAGTACTTC

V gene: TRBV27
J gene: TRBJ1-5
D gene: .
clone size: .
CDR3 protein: CASTPRRQGGDQPQHF
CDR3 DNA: TGTGCCAGCACTCCCCGCAGGCAGGGTGGTGATCAGCCCCAGCATTTT

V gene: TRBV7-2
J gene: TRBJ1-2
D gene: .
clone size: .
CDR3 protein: CASSFKQGYEGGYTF
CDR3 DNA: TGTGCCAGCAGCTTCAAGCAGGGTTATGAGGGTGGCTACACCTTC

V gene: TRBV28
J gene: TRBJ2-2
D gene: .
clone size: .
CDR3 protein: CASRPGLRRGGRPNTGELFF
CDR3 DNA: TGTGCCAGCAGACCGGGACTCCGTCGAGGTGGGAGACCGAACACCGGGGAGCTGTTTTTT

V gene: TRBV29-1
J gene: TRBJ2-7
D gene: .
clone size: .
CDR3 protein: CSVRQASYEQYF
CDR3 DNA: TGCAGCGTCCGACAGGCATCCTACGAGCAGTACTTC

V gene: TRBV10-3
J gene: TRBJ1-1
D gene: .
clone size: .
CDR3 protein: CAISDGTEAFF
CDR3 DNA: TGTGCCATCAGTGACGGCACTGAAGCTTTCTTT

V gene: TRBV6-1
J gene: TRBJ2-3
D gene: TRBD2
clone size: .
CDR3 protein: CASSEGLAGADTQYF
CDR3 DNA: TGTGCCAGCAGTGAAGGACTAGCGGGAGCAGATACGCAGTATTTT

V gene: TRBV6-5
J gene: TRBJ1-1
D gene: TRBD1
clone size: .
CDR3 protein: CASSSSGTAMNTEAFF
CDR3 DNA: TGTGCCAGCAGTTCATCCGGGACAGCCATGAACACTGAAGCTTTCTTT

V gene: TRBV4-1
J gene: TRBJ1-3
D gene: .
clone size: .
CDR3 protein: CASSRPGGHTGNTIYF
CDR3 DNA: TGCGCCAGCAGCAGGCCCGGGGGGCATACTGGAAACACCATATATTTT

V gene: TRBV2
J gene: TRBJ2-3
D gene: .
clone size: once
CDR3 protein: CASSDRVGTDTQYF
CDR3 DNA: TGTGCCAGCAGTGATAGGGTCGGCACAGATACGCAGTATTTT

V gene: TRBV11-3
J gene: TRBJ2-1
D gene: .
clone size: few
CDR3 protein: CASSPRDFAYNEQFF
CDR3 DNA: TGTGCCAGCAGCCCCCGGGACTTCGCATACAATGAGCAGTTCTTC

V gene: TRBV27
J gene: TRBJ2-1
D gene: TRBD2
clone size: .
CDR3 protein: CASSFYSASGNPGQFF
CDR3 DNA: TGTGCCAGCAGTTTCTATTCGGCTAGCGGGAACCCTGGGCAGTTCTTC

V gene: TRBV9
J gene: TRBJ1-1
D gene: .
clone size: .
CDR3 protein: CASSARGDLNTEAFF
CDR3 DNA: TGTGCCAGCAGCGCCCGGGGGGACTTGAACACTGAAGCTTTCTTT

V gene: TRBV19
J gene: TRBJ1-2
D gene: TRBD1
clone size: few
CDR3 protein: CASSKTGTVNYGYTF
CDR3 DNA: TGTGCCAGTAGTAAGACCGGGACAGTTAACTATGGCTACACCTTC

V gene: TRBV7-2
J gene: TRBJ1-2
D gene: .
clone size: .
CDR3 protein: CASSNRNYGYTF
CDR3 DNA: TGTGCCAGCAGCAATAGAAACTATGGCTACACCTTC

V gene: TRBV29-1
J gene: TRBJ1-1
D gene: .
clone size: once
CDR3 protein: CSVKSTGTEAFF
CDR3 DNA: TGCAGCGTCAAATCAACGGGCACTGAAGCTTTCTTT

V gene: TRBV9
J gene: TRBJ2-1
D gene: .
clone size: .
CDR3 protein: CASSVGLANNEQFF
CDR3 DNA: TGTGCCAGCAGCGTAGGCCTAGCTAACAATGAGCAGTTCTTC

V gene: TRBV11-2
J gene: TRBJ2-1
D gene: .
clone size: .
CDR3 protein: CASSLNGRSEVNEQFF
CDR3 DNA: TGTGCCAGCAGCTTAAACGGTAGGTCCGAAGTAAATGAGCAGTTCTTC

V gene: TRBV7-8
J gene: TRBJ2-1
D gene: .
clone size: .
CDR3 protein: CATSYNEQFF
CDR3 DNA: TGTGCCACCTCCTACAATGAGCAGTTCTTC

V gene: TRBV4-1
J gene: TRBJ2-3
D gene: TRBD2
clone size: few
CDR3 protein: CASRLAGGADTQYF
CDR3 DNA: TGCGCCAGCAGACTAGCGGGAGGTGCAGATACGCAGTATTTT

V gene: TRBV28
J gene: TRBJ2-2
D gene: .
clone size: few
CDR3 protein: CASGGGTTGELFF
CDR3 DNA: TGTGCCAGCGGTGGCGGGACAACCGGGGAGCTGTTTTTT

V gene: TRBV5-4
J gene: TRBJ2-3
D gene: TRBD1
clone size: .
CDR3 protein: CASSLVGTGFPDTQYF
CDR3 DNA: TGTGCCAGCAGCTTGGTTGGGACAGGGTTCCCAGATACGCAGTATTTT

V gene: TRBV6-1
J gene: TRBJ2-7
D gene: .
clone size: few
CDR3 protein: CASSAPLDGGNEQYF
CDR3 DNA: TGTGCCAGCAGTGCGCCCCTAGACGGCGGCAACGAGCAGTACTTC

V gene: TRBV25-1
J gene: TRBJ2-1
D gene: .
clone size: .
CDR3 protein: CASSEKPVAADTEQFF
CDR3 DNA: TGTGCCAGCAGTGAAAAGCCCGTGGCAGCTGATACTGAGCAGTTCTTC

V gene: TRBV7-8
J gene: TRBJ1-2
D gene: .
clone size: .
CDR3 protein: CASSLGGRYGYTF
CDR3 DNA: TGTGCCAGCAGCTTGGGTGGTCGGTATGGCTACACCTTC

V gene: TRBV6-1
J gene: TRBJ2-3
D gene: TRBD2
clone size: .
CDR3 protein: CASMEGGPTDTQYF
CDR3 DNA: TGTGCCAGCATGGAGGGAGGGCCAACAGATACGCAGTATTTT

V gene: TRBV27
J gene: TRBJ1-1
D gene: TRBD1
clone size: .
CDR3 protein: CASSPGQGIVITEAFF
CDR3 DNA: TGTGCCAGCAGTCCGGGACAGGGGATAGTAATCACTGAAGCTTTCTTT

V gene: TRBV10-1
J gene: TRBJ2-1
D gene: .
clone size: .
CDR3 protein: CASKYSSYNEQFF
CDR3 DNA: TGCGCCAGCAAGTATTCCTCCTACAATGAGCAGTTCTTC

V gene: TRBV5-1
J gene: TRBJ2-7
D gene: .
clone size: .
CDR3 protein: CASSPTPGPYEQYF
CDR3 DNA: TGCGCCAGCAGCCCCACTCCGGGCCCCTACGAGCAGTACTTC

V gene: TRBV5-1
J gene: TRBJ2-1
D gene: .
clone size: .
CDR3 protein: CASSLRDLPSNEQFF
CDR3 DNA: TGCGCCAGCAGCCTCCGGGACTTGCCTTCCAATGAGCAGTTCTTC